The 20 T cell receptor beta chains in this list originate from one sample, sequenced in a study of OX40 agonist ivuxolimab in advanced cancers. Here immunoSEQ multiplex PCR was the method, and the copy in TCRdb shows in-frame clones only, minus some. This table holds more than 20,000 clones, 83% found once. The sample was CD4+ or CD8+ T cells sorted from blood, taken in a trial of the OX40 agonist ivuxolimab. The receptors come from an adult with an advanced solid tumor such as melanoma, head and neck, liver or kidney cancer.

This chain connects TRBV4-1 to TRBJ2-1; TRBD1 matches at 7 bases. Germline lookup yields CDR1 MGHRA and CDR2 YSYEKL. Trimming at V came to 5 bases and at J to 3 bases, leaving 7 bases not matched to a gene. The CDR3 is 15 amino acids. The chain's CDR3 is CASSSRQGDYNEQFF. The DNA for the CDR3 is TGCGCCAGCAGCTCCCGACAGGGAGACTACAATGAGCAGTTCTTC.

The chain has TRBV2 and TRBJ2-1; maybe TRBD2 (7 bases). The length of the CDR3 is 12 residues. V lost 9 bases and J lost 7, with 13 bases in between. Germline assignment: CDR1 SNHLY and CDR2 FYNNEI. CDR3 sequence reads: CARDEGGNEQFF. Written as DNA, the CDR3 is TGTGCCAGGGATGAGGGGGGGAATGAGCAGTTCTTC.

The genes are TRBV4-1 and TRBJ2-7; 8 bases map to TRBD1. V lost 4 bases and J lost 2; bases outside the gene matches: 10. CDR3 length: 16 residues. CDR1 and CDR2 (germline): MGHRA, YSYEKL. The CDR3 DNA is TGCGCCAGCAGCCGCTCGGACAGGGTGATGGCCTACGAGCAGTACTTC. The encoded protein is CASSRSDRVMAYEQYF.

The chain joins TRBV2 to TRBJ2-7; weak D call: TRBD1 (6 bases). V gave up 0 bases and J gave up 3 bases, with 12 bases separating them. The CDR3 loop spans 15 amino acids. The V gene's germline CDR1 is SNHLY and CDR2 FYNNEI. The chain's CDR3 is CASSEAPKTGYEQYF. CDR3 nucleotides: TGTGCCAGCAGTGAAGCGCCTAAGACAGGCTACGAGCAGTACTTC.

The gene calls are TRBV19 and TRBJ1-1; D uncertain. CDR1 LNHDA and CDR2 SQIVND come from the germline V gene (reference sequence). The CDR3 extends over 14 amino acids. The V end lost 7 bases, the J end lost 0 bases, and 12 bases lay between the germline ends. The DNA for the CDR3 is TGTGCCAGTATTCCGGGTCCTATGAACACTGAAGCTTTCTTT. Its translation: CASIPGPMNTEAFF.

The rearrangement links TRBV27 to TRBJ2-5; perhaps TRBD1 as D (6 bases). Trimming took off 6 bases at V and 7 bases at J, with 15 bases between the two ends. The germline CDR1 and CDR2 sequences are MNHEY and SMNVEV (reference sequence). The CDR3 loop spans 13 amino acids. The CDR3 sequence is CASRHPQDRTQYF. CDR3 nucleotides: TGTGCCAGCAGGCACCCGCAGGACAGGACCCAGTACTTC.

This clone was seen only a few times. This chain connects TRBV7-9 to TRBJ2-7; 11 bases align to TRBD1. The CDR3 totals 15 residues. Germline CDR1 is SEHNR and CDR2 is FQNEAQ (reference sequence). The J segment lost 6 bases and the V segment lost 1 base, leaving 5 bases of the junction unmatched. The CDR3, as DNA: TGTGCCAGCAGCTTAGGGAGGGACAGGGGGACCGAGCAGTACTTC. Translating gives CASSLGRDRGTEQYF. The variable domain in full, with the rest retrieved from reference TRBV7-9 and TRBJ2-7, is DTGVSQNPRHKITKRGQNVTFRCDPISEHNRLYWYRQTLGQGPEFLTYFQNEAQLEKSRLLSDRFSAERPKGSFSTLEIQRTEQGDSAMYLCASSLGRDRGTEQYFGPGTRLTVT.

This clone was seen only a few times. The J gene is TRBJ1-3, the V gene TRBV11-1; D is uncertain. CDR1 and CDR2 from the germline V gene are SGHAT and FQDESV (reference sequence). The V gene lost 3 bases and the J gene lost 0 bases, with 21 bases spanning the gap. This CDR3 has 19 residues. The CDR3 protein is CASSLDGVGYGDSGNTIYF. In nucleotides, the CDR3 is TGTGCCAGCAGCTTGGACGGAGTAGGGTATGGAGACTCTGGAAACACCATATATTTT. The complete variable domain, with remaining parts taken from reference TRBV11-1 and TRBJ1-3, reads EAEVAQSPRYKITEKSQAVAFWCDPISGHATLYWYRQILGQGPELLVQFQDESVVDDSQLPKDRFSAERLKGVDSTLKIQPAELGDSAMYLCASSLDGVGYGDSGNTIYFGEGSWLTVV.

The gene calls are TRBV28 and TRBJ2-5; no reliable D call. The germline CDR1 and CDR2 sequences are MDHEN and SYDVKM. The CDR3 contains 12 residues. The germline V and J ends were trimmed by 4 bases and 4 bases, with 7 bases remaining between them. The CDR3 region is CASSSDLETQYF. CDR3 nucleotides: TGTGCCAGCAGTTCCGATTTAGAGACCCAGTACTTC.

V gene TRBV19 combines with J gene TRBJ2-1; 7 positions match TRBD2. Germline CDR1 and CDR2: LNHDA and SQIVND (reference sequence). CDR3 length: 15 residues. With V trimmed by 3 bases and J by 3 bases, 5 bases remained unmatched. The CDR3 is CASSISGGVYNEQFF. The CDR3 DNA sequence: TGTGCCAGTAGTATTAGTGGGGGGGTCTACAATGAGCAGTTCTTC.

The V call is TRBV28, the J call TRBJ2-7; D remains unclear. The length of the CDR3 is 13 residues. V dropped 3 bases and J dropped 2 bases, with 8 bases sitting between them. Germline V lookup: CDR1 MDHEN, CDR2 SYDVKM. Here the CDR3 DNA reads TGTGCCAGCAGTTTGAACGGACCCTACGAGCAGTACTTC. It encodes CASSLNGPYEQYF.

V and J are TRBV7-9 and TRBJ1-2; no clear D. CDR3 length equals 13 residues. Germline V lookup: CDR1 SEHNR, CDR2 FQNEAQ (reference sequence). V lost 1 base, J lost 2 bases, and 5 bases lay in between. The CDR3 DNA reads TGTGCCAGCAGCTTAGGAACCAACTATGGCTACACCTTC. Translating gives CASSLGTNYGYTF.

This clone appeared once. The rearrangement links TRBV5-1 to TRBJ2-2; TRBD1 might be the D (5 bases). V dropped 4 bases and J dropped 3 bases, with 13 bases sitting between them. In germline, CDR1 is SGHRS, CDR2 YFSETQ. This CDR3 spans 15 amino acids. In nucleotides, the CDR3 is TGCGCCAGCAGCCCTACAGGTGTGGACACCGGGGAGCTGTTTTTT. Its protein is CASSPTGVDTGELFF. Based on the CDR3 plus reference TRBV5-1 and TRBJ2-2, the full variable domain is KAGVTQTPRYLIKTRGQQVTLSCSPISGHRSVSWYQQTPGQGLQFLFEYFSETQRNKGNFPGRFSGRQFSNSRSEMNVSTLELGDSALYLCASSPTGVDTGELFFGEGSRLTVL.

This chain links TRBV25-1 with TRBJ1-1, with D possibly being TRBD1 (5 bases). V gave up 1 base and J gave up 5 bases, with 17 bases separating them. There are 16 residues in the CDR3. From germline, CDR1 is MGHDK and CDR2 SYGVNS. The CDR3 DNA is TGTGCCAGCAGTGAATGGGGGGAGGGAGAGGGGACTGAAGCTTTCTTT. Its protein product is CASSEWGEGEGTEAFF.

The chain links TRBV4-1 to TRBJ2-1; possible D gene TRBD2, 6 bases. This CDR3 comprises 12 residues. Looked up from germline, CDR1 is MGHRA and CDR2 is YSYEKL. Trimming took off 4 bases at V and 7 bases at J, with 8 bases between the two ends. The CDR3 DNA follows: TGCGCCAGCAGCCCGAGCGGGAATGAGCAGTTCTTC. This sequence encodes CASSPSGNEQFF.

This clone was recorded only once. The chain couples TRBV27 to TRBJ1-5, with no clear D. The CDR3 covers 15 residues. Per the germline V gene, CDR1 is MNHEY and CDR2 is SMNVEV (reference sequence). Trimming stripped 2 bases from V and 7 bases from J, with 15 bases between. The DNA for the CDR3 is TGTGCCAGCAGTTTAGACCCGGCCACCGGGCAGCCCCAGCATTTT. Amino acid sequence: CASSLDPATGQPQHF.

V is TRBV7-3 and J is TRBJ2-1; D might be TRBD1 (5 bases). V lost 2 bases and J lost 0, with 8 bases in between. The CDR3 sequence is 15 residues long. Germline V gene lookup returns CDR1 SGHTA and CDR2 FQGTGA. CDR3 protein: CASSLAGNSYNEQFF. CDR3 bases: TGTGCCAGCAGCTTAGCAGGGAACTCCTACAATGAGCAGTTCTTC.

This chain's CDR3 is CASGPGQGAYEQYF. The CDR3 DNA sequence: TGTGCCAGCGGACCGGGACAGGGGGCGTACGAGCAGTACTTC. The rearrangement joins TRBV6-5 to TRBJ2-7, with TRBD1 identical over 12 bases. CDR3 size: 14 residues. Germline-derived CDR1 and CDR2 are MNHEY and SVGAGI. V lost 8 bases and J lost 4; bases outside the gene matches: 6.

V usage is TRBV9 and J usage is TRBJ2-7; TRBD2 might be the D (6 bases). The germline V gene has CDR1 SGDLS and CDR2 YYNGEE. The V gene lost 4 bases and the J gene lost 2 bases, with 19 bases spanning the gap. The CDR3 covers 16 residues. Written as DNA, the CDR3 is TGTGCCAGCAGCCCCTCGCGGGACCCGAGTGCCTACGAGCAGTACTTC. Protein product: CASSPSRDPSAYEQYF.

The chain has TRBV29-1 and TRBJ2-5; D is ambiguous. The CDR3 loop spans 12 amino acids. V lost 0 bases and J lost 6, with 8 bases in between. CDR1 and CDR2 (germline): SQVTM, ANQGSEA. The CDR3 sequence is CSVEDLVQTQYF. The CDR3, as DNA: TGCAGCGTTGAAGATTTAGTGCAGACCCAGTACTTC.